This entry describes one TCR beta chain. V lost 5 bases to trimming and J lost 4 bases; unmatched junction nucleotides: 11. The germline CDR1 and CDR2 sequences are MDHEN and SYDVKM. CDR3 length equals 16 residues. The entry originates in a study of blood T cell repertoires in COVID-19. Across the study: Whether acute or convalescent, the COVID-19 samples came from the United States, Italy and Spain. T cells, B-cell-depleted T cells, or PBMCs supplied cDNA or gDNA.

The repertoire was sequenced with immunoSEQ multiplex PCR; TCRdb's copy has only in-frame clones and lacks some. This sample has around 180,000 clones, with around 87% found just once. Specimen: peripheral blood. The V gene is TRBV28, the J gene TRBJ1-5; 7 bases agree with TRBD1. This TCR was sampled from a middle-aged man with active or convalescent COVID-19. The CDR3 spells CASSALDRAENQPQHF. Written as DNA, the CDR3 is TGTGCCAGCAGTGCACTTGACAGGGCCGAAAATCAGCCCCAGCATTTT.